A selection of T cell receptor beta chains follows, all from one sample in a study of blood T cell repertoires in COVID-19. The data were produced by immunoSEQ multiplex PCR, yet TCRdb's version contains in-frame clones alone and is incomplete. This table holds tens of thousands of clones, almost 90% found once. The sample consisted of peripheral blood. These receptors all stem from a human donor with active COVID-19. The donor label of this sample is uncertain. Both conserved end residues are part of each CDR3. The D gene is left open where the match is weak. Size is omitted from some rows. Given values are once, few, many or a class for expanded clones.

J gene: TRBJ1-5
V gene: TRBV12-5
clone size: .
D gene: .
CDR3 protein: CASGLDGNNQPQHF
CDR3 DNA: TGTGCTAGTGGTCTGGACGGTAACAATCAGCCCCAGCATTTT

J gene: TRBJ2-1
V gene: TRBV24-1
clone size: once
D gene: .
CDR3 protein: CATSPLGLGDEQFF
CDR3 DNA: TGTGCCACCAGCCCGCTGGGACTGGGGGATGAGCAGTTCTTC

J gene: TRBJ2-7
V gene: TRBV2
clone size: .
D gene: TRBD1
CDR3 protein: CASISNRDSPFYEQYF
CDR3 DNA: TGTGCCAGCATCTCGAACCGGGACAGCCCGTTCTACGAGCAGTACTTC

J gene: TRBJ1-1
V gene: TRBV18
clone size: .
D gene: .
CDR3 protein: CASSPEQGMNTEAFF
CDR3 DNA: TGTGCCAGCTCACCTGAGCAGGGGATGAACACTGAAGCTTTCTTT

J gene: TRBJ1-2
V gene: TRBV18
clone size: .
D gene: TRBD1
CDR3 protein: CASSPPNRARRGRGYGYTF
CDR3 DNA: TGTGCCAGCTCACCACCTAACCGGGCGCGCAGGGGGCGCGGCTATGGCTACACCTTC

J gene: TRBJ2-1
V gene: TRBV19
clone size: .
D gene: .
CDR3 protein: CASATSSYNEQFF
CDR3 DNA: TGTGCCAGTGCAACGAGCTCCTACAATGAGCAGTTCTTC

J gene: TRBJ1-4
V gene: TRBV7-9
clone size: .
D gene: .
CDR3 protein: CASSLVSAGTIGEKLFF
CDR3 DNA: TGTGCCAGCAGCTTAGTTAGTGCCGGGACAATCGGTGAAAAACTGTTTTTT

J gene: TRBJ2-7
V gene: TRBV9
clone size: .
D gene: .
CDR3 protein: CASSGTRTGFEQYF
CDR3 DNA: TGTGCCAGCAGCGGGACTCGAACGGGGTTCGAGCAGTACTTC

J gene: TRBJ2-1
V gene: TRBV7-9
clone size: once
D gene: TRBD2
CDR3 protein: CASSKIAGGYNEQFF
CDR3 DNA: TGTGCCAGCAGCAAAATAGCGGGGGGCTACAATGAGCAGTTCTTC

J gene: TRBJ2-3
V gene: TRBV6-6
clone size: .
D gene: TRBD2
CDR3 protein: CASSYELAGFTDTQYF
CDR3 DNA: TGTGCCAGCAGTTACGAACTAGCGGGGTTCACAGATACGCAGTATTTT

J gene: TRBJ2-1
V gene: TRBV6-5
clone size: .
D gene: .
CDR3 protein: CASSPGGLTYNEQFF
CDR3 DNA: TGTGCCAGCAGTCCGGGGGGCCTAACCTACAATGAGCAGTTCTTC

J gene: TRBJ1-2
V gene: TRBV28
clone size: .
D gene: TRBD1
CDR3 protein: CASSFAQGRYGYTF
CDR3 DNA: TGTGCCAGCAGTTTTGCACAGGGGAGGTATGGCTACACCTTC

J gene: TRBJ2-3
V gene: TRBV7-2
clone size: .
D gene: TRBD2
CDR3 protein: CASSLSSGGGTDTQYF
CDR3 DNA: TGTGCCAGCAGCTTATCCAGTGGCGGGGGAACAGATACGCAGTATTTT

J gene: TRBJ2-5
V gene: TRBV18
clone size: .
D gene: .
CDR3 protein: CASSPYYRPQETQYF
CDR3 DNA: TGTGCCAGCTCACCATACTATCGGCCACAAGAGACCCAGTACTTC

J gene: TRBJ2-4
V gene: TRBV9
clone size: .
D gene: TRBD1
CDR3 protein: CASSDRGADIQYF
CDR3 DNA: TGTGCCAGCAGCGACAGGGGGGCGGACATTCAGTACTTC

J gene: TRBJ2-5
V gene: TRBV6-6
clone size: .
D gene: TRBD2
CDR3 protein: CASSYSRGGEETQYF
CDR3 DNA: TGTGCCAGCAGTTACTCCCGGGGAGGGGAAGAGACCCAGTACTTC

J gene: TRBJ2-7
V gene: TRBV27
clone size: .
D gene: TRBD2
CDR3 protein: CASRGLAGESHEQYF
CDR3 DNA: TGTGCCAGCAGGGGCCTAGCGGGGGAGTCCCACGAGCAGTACTTC

J gene: TRBJ1-3
V gene: TRBV11-2
clone size: .
D gene: .
CDR3 protein: CASSLSWTGDTIYF
CDR3 DNA: TGTGCCAGCAGCCTCTCTTGGACCGGGGACACCATATATTTT

J gene: TRBJ1-2
V gene: TRBV5-1
clone size: .
D gene: TRBD1
CDR3 protein: CASSLESRQGNIYGYTF
CDR3 DNA: TGCGCCAGCAGCTTGGAGTCCCGACAGGGGAATATTTATGGCTACACCTTC

J gene: TRBJ2-3
V gene: TRBV12-5
clone size: once
D gene: TRBD2
CDR3 protein: CASGLRLAGGTDTQYF
CDR3 DNA: TGTGCTAGTGGTTTGCGACTAGCGGGGGGCACAGATACGCAGTATTTT

J gene: TRBJ1-2
V gene: TRBV3-1/TRBV3-2
clone size: .
D gene: TRBD1
CDR3 protein: CASRTQTGGSCLNYGYTF
CDR3 DNA: TGTGCCAGCAGGACCCAGACAGGGGGTTCCTGTTTGAACTATGGCTACACCTTC

J gene: TRBJ2-7
V gene: TRBV2
clone size: .
D gene: TRBD1
CDR3 protein: CATGTGLYEQYF
CDR3 DNA: TGTGCCACCGGGACAGGGCTCTACGAGCAGTACTTC

J gene: TRBJ1-2
V gene: TRBV6-5
clone size: .
D gene: .
CDR3 protein: CASRPYGVNYGYTF
CDR3 DNA: TGTGCCAGCAGACCCTACGGGGTTAACTATGGCTACACCTTC

J gene: TRBJ2-5
V gene: TRBV19
clone size: .
D gene: TRBD2
CDR3 protein: CASRRLAGGAGTQYF
CDR3 DNA: TGTGCCAGTAGAAGACTAGCGGGGGGAGCGGGGACCCAGTACTTC

J gene: TRBJ1-4
V gene: TRBV5-8
clone size: .
D gene: .
CDR3 protein: CASSLGHNEKLFF
CDR3 DNA: TGTGCCAGCAGCTTGGGTCATAATGAAAAACTGTTTTTT

J gene: TRBJ2-5
V gene: TRBV11-2
clone size: few
D gene: .
CDR3 protein: CASSLERETQYF
CDR3 DNA: TGTGCCAGCAGCTTAGAGAGGGAGACCCAGTACTTC

J gene: TRBJ2-3
V gene: TRBV29-1
clone size: .
D gene: TRBD2
CDR3 protein: CSVKRGLTDTQYF
CDR3 DNA: TGCAGCGTTAAGCGGGGGCTCACAGATACGCAGTATTTT

J gene: TRBJ1-3
V gene: TRBV5-1
clone size: .
D gene: .
CDR3 protein: CASSYGLDSGNTIYF
CDR3 DNA: TGCGCCAGCAGCTATGGACTCGACTCTGGAAACACCATATATTTT

J gene: TRBJ2-5
V gene: TRBV27
clone size: few
D gene: TRBD1
CDR3 protein: CASSPVDTGGRGRRETQYF
CDR3 DNA: TGTGCCAGCAGCCCCGTGGATACCGGGGGCAGGGGGCGCCGGGAGACCCAGTACTTC

J gene: TRBJ2-5
V gene: TRBV6-2/TRBV6-3
clone size: .
D gene: TRBD2
CDR3 protein: CARSLPAGGPRETQYF
CDR3 DNA: TGTGCCAGAAGTTTACCAGCGGGGGGGCCAAGGGAGACCCAGTACTTC

J gene: TRBJ2-2
V gene: TRBV19
clone size: .
D gene: TRBD1
CDR3 protein: CASSHGQGRVGELFF
CDR3 DNA: TGTGCCAGTAGTCACGGACAGGGGAGAGTCGGGGAGCTGTTTTTT

J gene: TRBJ2-3
V gene: TRBV10-3
clone size: .
D gene: TRBD2
CDR3 protein: CAISPGLAATDTQYF
CDR3 DNA: TGTGCCATCAGTCCGGGACTAGCGGCCACAGATACGCAGTATTTT

J gene: TRBJ2-2
V gene: TRBV27
clone size: .
D gene: .
CDR3 protein: CASSVRQRPSTLTGELFF
CDR3 DNA: TGTGCCAGCTCAGTCAGACAGCGTCCCTCGACACTCACCGGGGAGCTGTTTTTT

J gene: TRBJ2-2
V gene: TRBV19
clone size: .
D gene: TRBD1
CDR3 protein: CAGPVSRDRGRVGELFF
CDR3 DNA: TGTGCCGGCCCAGTTTCCCGCGACAGGGGTCGCGTCGGGGAGCTGTTTTTT

J gene: TRBJ2-1
V gene: TRBV7-2
clone size: .
D gene: TRBD2
CDR3 protein: CASSPQGTSNHEQFF
CDR3 DNA: TGTGCCAGCAGCCCGCAGGGGACTAGTAACCATGAGCAGTTCTTC

J gene: TRBJ1-5
V gene: TRBV9
clone size: .
D gene: .
CDR3 protein: CASSVYGDQPQHF
CDR3 DNA: TGTGCCAGCAGCGTCTACGGGGATCAGCCCCAGCATTTT

J gene: TRBJ1-2
V gene: TRBV4-3
clone size: .
D gene: .
CDR3 protein: CASSQDAGVDYGYTF
CDR3 DNA: TGCGCCAGCAGCCAAGACGCGGGGGTCGACTATGGCTACACCTTC

J gene: TRBJ1-1
V gene: TRBV7-2
clone size: .
D gene: .
CDR3 protein: CASSLGRWDTEAFF
CDR3 DNA: TGTGCCAGCAGCTTAGGGCGGTGGGACACTGAAGCTTTCTTT

J gene: TRBJ2-1
V gene: TRBV7-2
clone size: .
D gene: TRBD2
CDR3 protein: CASSLWAGGNNEQFF
CDR3 DNA: TGTGCCAGCAGCTTATGGGCGGGGGGAAACAATGAGCAGTTCTTC

J gene: TRBJ2-3
V gene: TRBV10-2
clone size: .
D gene: TRBD1
CDR3 protein: CASGGTALTDTQYF
CDR3 DNA: TGCGCCAGCGGTGGGACAGCCCTCACAGATACGCAGTATTTT

J gene: TRBJ1-1
V gene: TRBV4-3
clone size: .
D gene: TRBD1
CDR3 protein: CASSQGTGRNEAFF
CDR3 DNA: TGCGCCAGCAGCCAAGGGACAGGGAGGAATGAAGCTTTCTTT

J gene: TRBJ2-1
V gene: TRBV5-6
clone size: .
D gene: .
CDR3 protein: CASSSDSSDEQFF
CDR3 DNA: TGTGCCAGCAGCTCGGATTCTAGTGATGAGCAGTTCTTC

J gene: TRBJ1-2
V gene: TRBV5-1
clone size: .
D gene: .
CDR3 protein: CASSLAQGYGYTF
CDR3 DNA: TGCGCCAGCAGCTTGGCACAGGGCTATGGCTACACCTTC

J gene: TRBJ1-4
V gene: TRBV7-9
clone size: .
D gene: TRBD1
CDR3 protein: CASSLSFTGGNLEEKLFF
CDR3 DNA: TGTGCCAGCAGCTTAAGTTTCACAGGGGGCAATTTGGAAGAAAAACTGTTTTTT

J gene: TRBJ2-3
V gene: TRBV11-2
clone size: .
D gene: TRBD1
CDR3 protein: CASSPTGLADTQYF
CDR3 DNA: TGTGCCAGCAGCCCGACAGGGCTCGCAGATACGCAGTATTTT

J gene: TRBJ2-7
V gene: TRBV7-6
clone size: .
D gene: TRBD1
CDR3 protein: CASTLMTGAGNEQYF
CDR3 DNA: TGTGCCAGCACCTTAATGACAGGGGCGGGGAACGAGCAGTACTTC

J gene: TRBJ1-1
V gene: TRBV7-2
clone size: .
D gene: .
CDR3 protein: CASSLRAPEAFF
CDR3 DNA: TGTGCCAGCAGCTTGAGGGCGCCTGAAGCTTTCTTT

J gene: TRBJ1-2
V gene: TRBV6-2/TRBV6-3
clone size: .
D gene: .
CDR3 protein: CASSRFSTNYGYTF
CDR3 DNA: TGTGCCAGCAGTCGGTTCTCAACTAACTATGGCTACACCTTC